This T cell receptor (beta chain) was found in a study of blood T cell repertoires in COVID-19. Overall study: Acute and convalescent COVID-19 specimens originated in the United States, Italy and Spain. Sources were T cells, B-cell-depleted T cells, or PBMCs; the material itself was cDNA or gDNA.

The table lists this clone with a few counts. Trimming pared 7 bases from V and 8 bases from J, leaving 14 bases between. Germline CDR1 LNHDA, CDR2 SQIVND (reference sequence). The CDR3 is made up of 13 amino acids. As originally analysed: Nucleated cell counts were estimated from reference gene primer amplification. Assay: immunoSEQ multiplex PCR; the TCRdb copy retains only in-frame clones and omits some. For V, J and clone size, that table is used; D and trimming come from the DNA. The sample has roughly 45,000 clones; roughly 87% are singletons. This TCR derives from a man aged 60-69 years with active COVID-19. This chain joins TRBV19 and TRBJ1-4, with D perhaps matching TRBD1 (5 bases). Sequencing was performed on peripheral blood. The CDR3 loop reads CASNLGTREKLFF. The DNA of the CDR3 is TGTGCCAGTAATCTAGGGACTCGGGAAAAACTGTTTTTT.